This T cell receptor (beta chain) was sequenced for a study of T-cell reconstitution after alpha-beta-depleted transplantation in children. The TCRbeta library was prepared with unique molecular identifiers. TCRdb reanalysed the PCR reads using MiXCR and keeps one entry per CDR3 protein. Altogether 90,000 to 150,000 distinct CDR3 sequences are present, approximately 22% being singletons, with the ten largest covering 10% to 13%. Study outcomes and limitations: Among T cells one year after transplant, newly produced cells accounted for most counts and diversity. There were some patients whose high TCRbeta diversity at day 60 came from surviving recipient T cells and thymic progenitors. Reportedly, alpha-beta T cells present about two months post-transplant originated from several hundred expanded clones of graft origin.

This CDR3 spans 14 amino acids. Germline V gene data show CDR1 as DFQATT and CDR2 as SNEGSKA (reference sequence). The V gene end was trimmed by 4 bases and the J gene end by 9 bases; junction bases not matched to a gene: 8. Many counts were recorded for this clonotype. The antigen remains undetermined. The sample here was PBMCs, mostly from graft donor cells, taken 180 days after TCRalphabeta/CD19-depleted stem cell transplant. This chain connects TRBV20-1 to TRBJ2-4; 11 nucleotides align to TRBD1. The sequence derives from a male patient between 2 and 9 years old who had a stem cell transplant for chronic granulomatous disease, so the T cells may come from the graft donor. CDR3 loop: CSANLGTGGSIQYF. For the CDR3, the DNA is TGCAGTGCTAATCTCGGGACAGGGGGAAGCATTCAGTACTTC.